Below, one TCR beta chain is given with its context. Between the trimmed V and J ends, which lost 5 bases and 1 base, there was a span of 11 bases. From germline, CDR1 is GTSNPN and CDR2 SVGIG (reference sequence). CDR3 length: 13 residues. These data are taken from a study of blood T cell repertoires in COVID-19. Libraries were prepared by immunoSEQ multiplex PCR; TCRdb keeps only in-frame clonotypes and omits some of them. The sample includes 20,000 or so clones, less than 90% of them seen just once. The specimen sequenced was peripheral blood. This receptor was obtained from a man between 35 and 55 years old with acute or convalescent COVID-19. The chain is built from TRBV30 and TRBJ1-2, with D perhaps matching TRBD1 (6 bases). This CDR3 is CAWLPGVNYGYTF. The CDR3, as DNA: TGTGCCTGGCTGCCAGGGGTTAACTATGGCTACACCTTC.